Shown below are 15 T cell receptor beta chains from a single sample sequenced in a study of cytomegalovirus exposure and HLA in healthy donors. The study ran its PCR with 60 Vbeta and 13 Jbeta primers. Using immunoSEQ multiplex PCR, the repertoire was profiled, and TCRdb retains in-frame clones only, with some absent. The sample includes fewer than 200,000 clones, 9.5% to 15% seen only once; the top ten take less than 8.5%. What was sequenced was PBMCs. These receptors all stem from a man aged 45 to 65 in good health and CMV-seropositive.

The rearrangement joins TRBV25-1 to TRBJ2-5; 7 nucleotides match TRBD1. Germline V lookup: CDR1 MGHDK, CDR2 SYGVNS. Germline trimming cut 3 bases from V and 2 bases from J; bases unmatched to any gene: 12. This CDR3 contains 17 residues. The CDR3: CASSDPISGTVQETQYF. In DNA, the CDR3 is TGTGCCAGCAGTGATCCTATCTCCGGGACAGTGCAAGAGACCCAGTACTTC.

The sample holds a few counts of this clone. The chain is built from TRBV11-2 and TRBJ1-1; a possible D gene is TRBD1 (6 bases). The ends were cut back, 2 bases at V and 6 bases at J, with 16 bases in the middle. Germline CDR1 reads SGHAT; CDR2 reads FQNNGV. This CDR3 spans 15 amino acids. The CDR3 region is CASSLFQGIHPEAFF. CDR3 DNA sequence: TGTGCCAGCAGCTTATTCCAGGGGATACACCCTGAAGCTTTCTTT.

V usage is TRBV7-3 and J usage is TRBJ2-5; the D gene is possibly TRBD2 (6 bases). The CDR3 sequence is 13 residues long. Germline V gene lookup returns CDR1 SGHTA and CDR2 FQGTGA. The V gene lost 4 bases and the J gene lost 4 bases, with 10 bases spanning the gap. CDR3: CASSSTSIETQYF. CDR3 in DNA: TGTGCCAGCAGCTCCACTAGCATAGAGACCCAGTACTTC.

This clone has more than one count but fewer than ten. The CDR3 DNA is TGTGCCAGTAAGGGGGTAAACAACAGGGGTTCACCCCTCCACTTT. It specifies CASKGVNNRGSPLHF. The rearrangement links TRBV19 to TRBJ1-6; 7 nucleotides align to TRBD1. The CDR3 runs to 15 residues. The germline gives CDR1 LNHDA, CDR2 SQIVND (reference sequence). After removal of 7 bases from V and 9 bases from J, the junction contained 12 bases not matched to a gene.

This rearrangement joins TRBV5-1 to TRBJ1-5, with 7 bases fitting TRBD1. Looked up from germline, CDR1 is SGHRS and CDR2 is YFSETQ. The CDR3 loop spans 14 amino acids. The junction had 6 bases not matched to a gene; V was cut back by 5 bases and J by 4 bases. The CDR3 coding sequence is TGCGCCAGCAGACAAGGGACAGATAATCAGCCCCAGCATTTT. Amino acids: CASRQGTDNQPQHF. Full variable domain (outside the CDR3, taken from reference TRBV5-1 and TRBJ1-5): KAGVTQTPRYLIKTRGQQVTLSCSPISGHRSVSWYQQTPGQGLQFLFEYFSETQRNKGNFPGRFSGRQFSNSRSEMNVSTLELGDSALYLCASRQGTDNQPQHFGDGTRLSIL.

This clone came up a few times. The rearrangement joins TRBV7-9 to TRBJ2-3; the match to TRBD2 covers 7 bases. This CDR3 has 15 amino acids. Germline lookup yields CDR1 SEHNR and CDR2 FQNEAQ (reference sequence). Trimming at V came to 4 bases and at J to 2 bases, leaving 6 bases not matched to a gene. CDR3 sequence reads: CASSSSAGVTDTQYF. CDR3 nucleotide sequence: TGTGCCAGCAGCTCTTCGGCGGGGGTCACAGATACGCAGTATTTT.

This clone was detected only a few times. In DNA form, the CDR3 reads TGTGCCAGCAGCCTCTATAGCAATCAGCCCCAGCATTTT. Protein product: CASSLYSNQPQHF. The V gene is TRBV5-6, the J gene TRBJ1-5, with D unresolved. V lost 4 bases and J 0 bases, leaving 5 bases between the germline ends. The CDR3 sequence is 13 residues long. Germline V CDR1 and CDR2: SGHDT, YYEEEE.

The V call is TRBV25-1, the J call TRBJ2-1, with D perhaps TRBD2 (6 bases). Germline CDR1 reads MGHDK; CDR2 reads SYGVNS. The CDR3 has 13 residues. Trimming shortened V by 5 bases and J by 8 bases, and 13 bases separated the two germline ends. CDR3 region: CASSYTSWDEQFF. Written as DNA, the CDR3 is TGTGCCAGCAGTTATACTAGCTGGGATGAGCAGTTCTTC.

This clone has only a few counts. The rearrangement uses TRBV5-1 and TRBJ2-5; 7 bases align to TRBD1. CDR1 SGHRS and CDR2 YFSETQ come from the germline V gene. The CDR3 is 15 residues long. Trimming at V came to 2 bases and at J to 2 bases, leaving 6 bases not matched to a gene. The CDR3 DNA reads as TGCGCCAGCAGCTTCCAGACAGGGATTCAAGAGACCCAGTACTTC. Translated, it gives CASSFQTGIQETQYF.

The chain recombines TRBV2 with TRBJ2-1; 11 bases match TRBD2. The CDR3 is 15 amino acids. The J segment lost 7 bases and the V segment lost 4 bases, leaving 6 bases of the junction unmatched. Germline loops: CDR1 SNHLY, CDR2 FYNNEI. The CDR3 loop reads CASSGVSGGANEQFF. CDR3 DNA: TGTGCCAGCAGTGGGGTTAGCGGGGGGGCGAATGAGCAGTTCTTC.

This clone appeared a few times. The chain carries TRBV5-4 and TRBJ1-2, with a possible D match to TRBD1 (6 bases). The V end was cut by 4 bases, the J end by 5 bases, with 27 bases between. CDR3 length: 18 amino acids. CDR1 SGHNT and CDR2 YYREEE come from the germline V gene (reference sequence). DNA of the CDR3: TGTGCCAGCAGCCTGGGACTACAAACGACGACAGGCGGGTATGGCTACACCTTC. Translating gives CASSLGLQTTTGGYGYTF. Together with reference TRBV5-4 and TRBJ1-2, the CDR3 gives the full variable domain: ETGVTQSPTHLIKTRGQQVTLRCSSQSGHNTVSWYQQALGQGPQFIFQYYREEENGRGNFPPRFSGLQFPNYSSELNVNALELDDSALYLCASSLGLQTTTGGYGYTFGSGTRLTVV.

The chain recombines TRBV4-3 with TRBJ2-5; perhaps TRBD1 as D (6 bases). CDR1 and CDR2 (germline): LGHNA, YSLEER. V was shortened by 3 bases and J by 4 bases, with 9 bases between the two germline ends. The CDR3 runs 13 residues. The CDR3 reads CASSQAGAETQYF. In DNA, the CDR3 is TGCGCCAGCAGCCAGGCAGGGGCAGAGACCCAGTACTTC.

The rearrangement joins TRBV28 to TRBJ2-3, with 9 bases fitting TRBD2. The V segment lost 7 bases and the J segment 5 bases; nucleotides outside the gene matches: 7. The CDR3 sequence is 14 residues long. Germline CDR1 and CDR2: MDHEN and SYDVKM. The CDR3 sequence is CASKGGGAKDTQYF. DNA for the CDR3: TGTGCCAGCAAAGGCGGGGGGGCCAAAGATACGCAGTATTTT.

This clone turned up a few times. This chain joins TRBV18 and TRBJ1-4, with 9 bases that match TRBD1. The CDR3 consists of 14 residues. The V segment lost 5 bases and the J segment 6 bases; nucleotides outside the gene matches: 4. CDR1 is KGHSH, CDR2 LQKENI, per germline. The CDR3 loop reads CASSTGTGHEKLFF. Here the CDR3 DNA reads TGTGCCAGCTCAACCGGGACAGGGCATGAAAAACTGTTTTTT.

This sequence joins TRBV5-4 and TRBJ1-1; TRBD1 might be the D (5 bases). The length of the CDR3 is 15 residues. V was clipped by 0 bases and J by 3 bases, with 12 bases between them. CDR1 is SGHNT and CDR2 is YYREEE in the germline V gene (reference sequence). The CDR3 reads CASSLVGGSHTEAFF. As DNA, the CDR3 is TGTGCCAGCAGCTTGGTCGGGGGAAGTCACACTGAAGCTTTCTTT.